This T cell receptor beta chain originates from a study of blood T cells in healthy people across ages. Regarding the study as a whole: It was found that TCR beta diversity correlated strongly with the percentage of naive T cells.

Germline CDR1 and CDR2: LGHNA and YNFKEQ. The CDR3 consists of 15 residues. V gave up 3 bases and J gave up 5 bases, with 17 bases separating them. Combining a sample-barcoded 5' primer with a J-beta primer mix, a second PCR ran for roughly 7 to 12 cycles. Per sample, CDR3-containing paired-end reads numbered at least 2.5 million. TCRdb re-derived calls from the 5' RACE reads in MiXCR, one entry per CDR3 protein. The data contain roughly 700,000 distinct CDR3 sequences, around 25% of them singletons. On this clonotype: Its antigen is currently unknown.

The sample was also reused in another study, on T cells of mothers and their children.

The sequenced material came from blood. The chain carries TRBV4-2 and TRBJ2-7; a weak D match, TRBD1 (6 bases). The sequence was obtained from a boy between 10 and 17 years old in good health. DNA for the CDR3: TGTGCCAGCAGCCAGGAAGGACAGATGCAGGACGAGCAGTACTTC. Translated, it gives CASSQEGQMQDEQYF.